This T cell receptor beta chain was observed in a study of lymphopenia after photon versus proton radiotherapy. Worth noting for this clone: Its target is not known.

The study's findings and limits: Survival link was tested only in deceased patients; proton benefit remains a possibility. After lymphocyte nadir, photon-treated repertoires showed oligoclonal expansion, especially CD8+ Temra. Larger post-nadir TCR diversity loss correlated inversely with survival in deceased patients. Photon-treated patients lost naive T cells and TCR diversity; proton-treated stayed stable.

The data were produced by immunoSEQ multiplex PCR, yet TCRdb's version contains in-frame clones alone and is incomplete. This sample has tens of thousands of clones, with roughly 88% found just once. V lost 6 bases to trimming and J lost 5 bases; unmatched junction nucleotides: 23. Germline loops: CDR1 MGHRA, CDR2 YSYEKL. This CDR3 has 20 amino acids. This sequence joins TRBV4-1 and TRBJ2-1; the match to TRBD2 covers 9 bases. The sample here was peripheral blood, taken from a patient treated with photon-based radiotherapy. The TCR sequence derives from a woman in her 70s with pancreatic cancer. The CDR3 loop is CASRGGGPSGTIRWDNEQFF. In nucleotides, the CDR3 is TGCGCCAGCAGAGGGGGCGGCCCTAGCGGGACTATCCGTTGGGACAATGAGCAGTTCTTC.